The entry below describes one T cell receptor beta chain. This sample also contains other DNA sequences that code for the same CDR3. V lost 0 bases and J lost 1; bases outside the gene matches: 3. The CDR3 is 16 residues long. Germline assignment: CDR1 SGDLS and CDR2 YYNGEE. The sample is drawn from a study of tumor T cells in aggressive B-cell lymphoma. Here immunoSEQ multiplex PCR was the method, and the copy in TCRdb shows in-frame clones only, minus some. This table holds 5,900 or so clones, roughly 82% found once. The material sequenced was tumor tissue. The V call is TRBV9, the J call TRBJ2-3; 9 nucleotides align to TRBD1. This clonotype was obtained from an adult with diffuse large B cell lymphoma. The CDR3 nucleotides read TGTGCCAGCAGCGTAGCGGGACAGGGACGCACAGATACGCAGTATTTT. It yields the protein CASSVAGQGRTDTQYF.